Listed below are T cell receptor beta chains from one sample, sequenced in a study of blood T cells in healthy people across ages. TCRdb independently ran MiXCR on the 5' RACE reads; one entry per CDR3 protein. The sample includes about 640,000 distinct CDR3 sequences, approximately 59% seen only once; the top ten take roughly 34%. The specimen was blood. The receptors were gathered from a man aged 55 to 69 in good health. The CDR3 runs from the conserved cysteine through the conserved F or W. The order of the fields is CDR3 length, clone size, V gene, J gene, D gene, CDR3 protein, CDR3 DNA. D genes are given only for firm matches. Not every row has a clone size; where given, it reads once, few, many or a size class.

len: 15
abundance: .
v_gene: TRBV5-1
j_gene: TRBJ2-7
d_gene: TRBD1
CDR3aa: CASSPRDRGIYEQYF
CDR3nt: TGCGCCAGCAGCCCAAGGGACAGGGGGATCTACGAGCAGTACTTC

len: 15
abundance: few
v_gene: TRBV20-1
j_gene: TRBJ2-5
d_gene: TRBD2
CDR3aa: CSAQRTSGGLETQYF
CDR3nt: TGCAGTGCGCAGAGGACTAGCGGGGGCCTAGAGACCCAGTACTTC

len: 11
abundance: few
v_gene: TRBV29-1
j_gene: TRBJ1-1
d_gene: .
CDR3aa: CSVVLGSEAFF
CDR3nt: TGCAGCGTTGTTCTGGGGTCTGAAGCTTTCTTT

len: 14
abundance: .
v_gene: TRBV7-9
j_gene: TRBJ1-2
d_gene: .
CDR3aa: CASTLRNTNYGYTF
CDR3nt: TGTGCCAGCACCCTAAGGAATACTAACTATGGCTACACCTTC

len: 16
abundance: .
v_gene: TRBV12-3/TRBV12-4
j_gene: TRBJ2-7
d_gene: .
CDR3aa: CASSLGSLTLSYEQYF
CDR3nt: TGTGCCAGCAGTTTAGGGTCTCTGACCCTCTCCTACGAGCAGTACTTC

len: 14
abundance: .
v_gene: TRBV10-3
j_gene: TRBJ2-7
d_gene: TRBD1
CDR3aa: CAIGGQGVSYEQYF
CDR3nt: TGTGCCATCGGGGGACAGGGCGTCTCCTACGAGCAGTACTTC

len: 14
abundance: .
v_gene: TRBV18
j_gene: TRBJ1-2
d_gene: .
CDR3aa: CASSPEVRGGGYTF
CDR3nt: TGTGCCAGCTCACCAGAGGTCAGGGGCGGTGGCTACACCTTC

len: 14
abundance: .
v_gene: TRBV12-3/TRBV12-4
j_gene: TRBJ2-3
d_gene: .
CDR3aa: CASSFGAGQGTQYF
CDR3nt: TGTGCCAGCAGTTTTGGGGCGGGTCAAGGCACGCAGTATTTT

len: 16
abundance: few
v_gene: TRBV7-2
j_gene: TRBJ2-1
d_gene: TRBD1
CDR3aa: CASSLARGRSYNEQFF
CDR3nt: TGTGCCAGCAGCTTAGCCAGGGGGCGATCCTACAATGAGCAGTTCTTC

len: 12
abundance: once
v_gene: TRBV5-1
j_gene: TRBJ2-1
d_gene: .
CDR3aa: CASSLTWDEQFF
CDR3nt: TGCGCCAGCAGCTTGACTTGGGATGAGCAGTTCTTC

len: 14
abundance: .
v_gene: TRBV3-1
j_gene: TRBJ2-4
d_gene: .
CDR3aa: CASSPGGGAVIQYF
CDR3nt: TGTGCCAGCAGCCCAGGGGGAGGGGCCGTCATTCAGTACTTC

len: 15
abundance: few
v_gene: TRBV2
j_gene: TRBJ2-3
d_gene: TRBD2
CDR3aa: CASSETPRGADTQYF
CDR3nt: TGTGCCAGCAGTGAAACACCGCGGGGGGCAGATACGCAGTATTTT

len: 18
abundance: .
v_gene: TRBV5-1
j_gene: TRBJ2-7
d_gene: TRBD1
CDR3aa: CASSLYPTGGEMGEIQYF
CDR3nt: TGCGCCAGCAGCTTGTACCCAACAGGGGGCGAAATGGGAGAGATCCAGTACTTC

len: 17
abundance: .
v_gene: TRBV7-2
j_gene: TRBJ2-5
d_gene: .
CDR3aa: CASSLRTGRNPQETQYF
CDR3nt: TGTGCCAGCAGCTTAAGAACAGGGCGAAATCCCCAAGAGACCCAGTACTTC

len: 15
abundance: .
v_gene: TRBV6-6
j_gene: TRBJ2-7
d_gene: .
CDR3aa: CASTRQGTGGYEQYF
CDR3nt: TGTGCCAGCACCCGCCAGGGGACTGGAGGGTACGAGCAGTACTTC

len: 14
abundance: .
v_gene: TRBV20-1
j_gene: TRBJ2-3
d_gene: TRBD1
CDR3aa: CSARGTGTTDTQYF
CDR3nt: TGCAGTGCTAGAGGGACAGGTACTACAGATACGCAGTATTTT

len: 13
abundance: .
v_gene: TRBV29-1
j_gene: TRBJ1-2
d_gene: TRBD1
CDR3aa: CSVDRRGSDGYTF
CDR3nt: TGCAGCGTTGACCGCAGGGGGAGCGATGGCTACACCTTC

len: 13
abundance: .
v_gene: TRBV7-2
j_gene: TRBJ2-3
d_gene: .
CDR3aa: CASSLEERDTQYF
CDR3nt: TGTGCCAGCAGCTTAGAGGAGCGAGATACGCAGTATTTT

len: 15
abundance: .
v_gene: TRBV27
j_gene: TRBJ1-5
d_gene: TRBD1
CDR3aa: CASSTRQGAGQPQHF
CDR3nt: TGTGCCAGCAGTACTCGACAGGGGGCAGGCCAGCCCCAGCATTTT

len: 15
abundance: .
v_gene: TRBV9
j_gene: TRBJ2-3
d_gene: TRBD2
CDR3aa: CASSVGLTALDTQYF
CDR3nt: TGTGCCAGCAGCGTGGGACTAACCGCGTTAGATACGCAGTATTTT